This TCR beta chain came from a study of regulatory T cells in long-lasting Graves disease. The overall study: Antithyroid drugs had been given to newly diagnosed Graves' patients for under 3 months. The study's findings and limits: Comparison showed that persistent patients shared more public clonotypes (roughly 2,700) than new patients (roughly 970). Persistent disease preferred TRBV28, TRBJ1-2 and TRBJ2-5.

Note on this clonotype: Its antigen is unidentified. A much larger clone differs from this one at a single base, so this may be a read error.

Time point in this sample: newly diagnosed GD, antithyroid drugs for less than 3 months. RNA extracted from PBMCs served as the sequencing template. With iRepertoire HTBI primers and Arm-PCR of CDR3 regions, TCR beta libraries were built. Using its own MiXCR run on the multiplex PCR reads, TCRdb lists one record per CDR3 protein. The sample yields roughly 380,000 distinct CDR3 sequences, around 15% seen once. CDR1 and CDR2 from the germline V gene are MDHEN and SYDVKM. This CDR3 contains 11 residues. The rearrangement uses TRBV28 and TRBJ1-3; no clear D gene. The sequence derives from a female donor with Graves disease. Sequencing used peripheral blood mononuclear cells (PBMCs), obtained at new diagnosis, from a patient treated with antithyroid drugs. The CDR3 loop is CASSLRNTTYF. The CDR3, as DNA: TGTGCCAGCAGTTTGCGTAACACCACATATTTT. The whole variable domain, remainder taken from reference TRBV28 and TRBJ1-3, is DVKVTQSSRYLVKRTGEKVFLECVQDMDHENMFWYRQDPGLGLRLIYFSYDVKMKEKGDIPEGYSVSREKKERFSLILESASTNQTSMYLCASSLRNTTYFGEGSWLTVV.